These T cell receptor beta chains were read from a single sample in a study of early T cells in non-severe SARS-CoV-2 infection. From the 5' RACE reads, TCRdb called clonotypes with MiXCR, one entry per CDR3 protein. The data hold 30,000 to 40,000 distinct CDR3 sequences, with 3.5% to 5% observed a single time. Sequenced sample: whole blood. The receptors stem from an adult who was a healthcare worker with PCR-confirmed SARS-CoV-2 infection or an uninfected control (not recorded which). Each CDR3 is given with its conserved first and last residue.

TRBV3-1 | CASSSKTGRLNYGYTF
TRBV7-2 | CASSLDRNEKLFF
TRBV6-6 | CASSGTGDEKLFF
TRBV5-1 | CASSLDGEYGYTF
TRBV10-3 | CAISERGLGQSNTGELFF
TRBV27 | CASSLTGGAPEAFF
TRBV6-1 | CASSEQLNYEQYF
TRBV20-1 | CSASGHTDTQYF
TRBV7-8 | CASWGSKETQYF
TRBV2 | CASSEGVQETQYF
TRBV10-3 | CAISDLPTNTGELFF
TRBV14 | CASSPPSRFLTTEAFF
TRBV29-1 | CSVETGDYGYTF
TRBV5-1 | CASSLGLAALQETQYF
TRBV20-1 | CSARDFASGVEDTQYF
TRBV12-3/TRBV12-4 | CASSLGGSENYGYTF
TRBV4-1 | CASSPREGAVTGELFF
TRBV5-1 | CASSLGVSAGRNTEAFF
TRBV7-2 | CASSLDREGKLFF
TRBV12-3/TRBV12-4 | CASSRAGTGGTEAFF
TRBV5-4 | CASSSSGQGYTF
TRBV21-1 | CASTPGQGITDTQYF
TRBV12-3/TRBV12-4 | CASSLGQGGPYEQYF
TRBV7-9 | CASSLNTGWAFF
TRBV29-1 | CSVAGHNTEKLFF
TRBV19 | CASSILGESNQPQHF
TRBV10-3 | CAISTTGELFF
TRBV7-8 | CASSFRTGVRWEQYF
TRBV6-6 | CATAGRANQPQHF
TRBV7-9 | CASTKTGPTTDTQYF
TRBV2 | CASSNDRTGHF
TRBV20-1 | CSARDTSGRYEQYF
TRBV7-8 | CASSFDGYGYTF
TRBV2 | CASSDGANQGELFF
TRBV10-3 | CAIMDTIYGYTF
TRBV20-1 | CSAPPPVSGGPDTQYF
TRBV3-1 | CASSQTSGAADTQYF
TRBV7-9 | CASSLGPNEKLFF
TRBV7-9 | CASSRDRHLEKLFF
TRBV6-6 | CASRQGATLEKLFF
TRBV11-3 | CASSLGLNTDTQYF
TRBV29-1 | CSVEVATDTQYF